Listed below are T cell receptor beta chains from one sample, sequenced in a study of CD8 T cells in ankylosing spondylitis. MiXCR was run by TCRdb on the 5' RACE reads, yielding one entry per CDR3 protein. The table lists about 250,000 distinct CDR3 sequences, over 7% of them singletons. Material for sequencing was blood, either unsorted or a sorted T cell fraction (not recorded which). The receptors were gathered from a female donor with ankylosing spondylitis or in good health (not recorded which). The CDR3 runs from the conserved cysteine through the conserved F or W. D genes are given only for firm matches. Clone size appears in some rows only: once, few, many, or a class for an expanded clone.

TRBJ1-5 | TRBV15 | - | few | TGTGTGATCTTGGGGGAGCATTTT | CVILGEHF
TRBJ2-7 | TRBV27 | TRBD1 | many | TGTGCCAGCAGTTTATCGGGACAGGGGCCCTCCTACGAGCAGTACTTC | CASSLSGQGPSYEQYF
TRBJ2-5 | TRBV20-1 | - | many | TGCAGTGCTTCAGCCGGTCACAGGGGAGGGAAGGAGACCCAGTACTTC | CSASAGHRGGKETQYF
TRBJ1-2 | TRBV12-3/TRBV12-4 | - | many | TGTGCCAGCAGTTTAAACAGGGCCTATGGCTACACCTTC | CASSLNRAYGYTF
TRBJ2-3 | TRBV7-2 | - | many | TGTGCCAGCAGCTTAGAGATCACAGATACGCAGTATTTT | CASSLEITDTQYF
TRBJ2-1 | TRBV10-3 | TRBD2 | - | TGTGCCATCAGTTTCTTCCGACTAGCCCGAGAGACCTACAATGAGCAGTTCTTC | CAISFFRLARETYNEQFF
TRBJ2-7 | TRBV20-1 | TRBD2 | many | TGCAGTGTTTGGCGGGTCGGACTAGGAAGGGAGCAGTACTTC | CSVWRVGLGREQYF
TRBJ2-2 | TRBV4-3 | - | many | TGCGCCAGCAGCCACGTCCCGCTAGCGAACACCGGGGAGCTGTTTTTT | CASSHVPLANTGELFF
TRBJ2-7 | TRBV18 | TRBD2 | many | TGTGCCAGCTCACCCGGGACTAGCTACGAGCAGTACTTC | CASSPGTSYEQYF
TRBJ2-7 | TRBV7-9 | - | few | TGTGCCAGCAGCTTGGGTAGCGTGACCTACGAGCAGTACTTC | CASSLGSVTYEQYF
TRBJ2-1 | TRBV29-1 | TRBD1 | many | TGCAGCGTTCCGGGACAGTCCTACAATGAGCAGTTCTTC | CSVPGQSYNEQFF
TRBJ2-7 | TRBV5-8 | TRBD1 | - | TGTGCCAGCAGCTCCCCGGGACAGGGATCTTCCGAGCAGTACTTC | CASSSPGQGSSEQYF
TRBJ2-4 | TRBV7-2 | TRBD2 | few | TGTGCCAGCAGCTTAGCGATGGGACTACAGTACTTC | CASSLAMGLQYF
TRBJ2-1 | TRBV12-3/TRBV12-4 | TRBD1 | many | TGTGCCAGCAGATTCGCCACCGGGACAGGGGTAGTCAATGAGCAGTTCTTC | CASRFATGTGVVNEQFF
TRBJ2-1 | TRBV5-5 | - | many | TGTGCCAGCAGCGTGAGACAGAATGAGCAGTTCTTC | CASSVRQNEQFF
TRBJ2-7 | TRBV7-2 | - | many | TGTGCTACCGGCAGGGCCTGGTCCTACGAGCAGTACTTC | CATGRAWSYEQYF
TRBJ2-1 | TRBV10-3 | - | many | TGTGCCATCAGTGACGGACGGCCGGATGAGCAGTTCTTC | CAISDGRPDEQFF
TRBJ2-1 | TRBV7-2 | - | few | TGTGCCAGCAACTTAGTAGGCGGGGAACAGTTCTTC | CASNLVGGEQFF
TRBJ2-7 | TRBV10-1 | TRBD2 | many | TGCGCCAGCAGTGACGCGGGGGTAGCGGGAGCCTACGAGCAGTACTTC | CASSDAGVAGAYEQYF
TRBJ1-2 | TRBV12-3/TRBV12-4 | - | many | TGTGCCAGCAGTCCGGACAGATACTATGGCTACACCTTC | CASSPDRYYGYTF
TRBJ1-1 | TRBV28 | - | - | TGTGCCAGCACCCCAACACGATTTGAAGCTTTCTTT | CASTPTRFEAFF
TRBJ2-2 | TRBV5-1 | - | - | TGCGCCAGCAGCTTGGATGGAGCCCGGGACTCGAACACCGGGGAGCTGTTTTTT | CASSLDGARDSNTGELFF
TRBJ1-2 | TRBV20-1 | - | many | TGCAGTGCTAGAGAGGTGGGGGCGGATGGCTACACCTTC | CSAREVGADGYTF
TRBJ1-5 | TRBV7-2 | - | - | TGTGCCAGCAGCTCATTACAGGGTAATCAGCCCCAGCATTTT | CASSSLQGNQPQHF
TRBJ1-1 | TRBV20-1 | - | many | TGCAGTGCCGCCCGGGGGGAAACTGAAGCTTTCTTT | CSAARGETEAFF
TRBJ2-3 | TRBV12-3/TRBV12-4 | - | many | TGTGCCAGCTTGCCGCGGCGGGCAGAGGGGCAAGATACGCAGTATTTT | CASLPRRAEGQDTQYF
TRBJ2-5 | TRBV12-3/TRBV12-4 | - | many | TGTGCCAGCAGTTTAGGGGTGGAGGGAAGGGGAGAGACCCAGTACTTC | CASSLGVEGRGETQYF
TRBJ2-1 | TRBV4-1 | TRBD2 | - | TGCGCCAGCAGCTCTCAGCGGGAGATCGGTGAGCAGTTCTTC | CASSSQREIGEQFF
TRBJ2-7 | TRBV4-3 | - | many | TGCGCCAGCAGCCAAGATTTTTCCGGGGACGGGTACTACGAGCAGTACTTC | CASSQDFSGDGYYEQYF
TRBJ2-1 | TRBV7-8 | - | few | TGTGCCAGCAGCTTACGGGCCAGGGTGTTGAGGAATGAGCAGTTCTTC | CASSLRARVLRNEQFF
TRBJ1-5 | TRBV4-3 | TRBD1 | many | TGCGCCAGCAGCCAAGCCCCCATCGGGACAGAGAATCAGCCCCAGCATTTT | CASSQAPIGTENQPQHF
TRBJ2-1 | TRBV6-2/TRBV6-3 | - | many | TGTGCGTCAGCCTTTAGCTCCTACAATGAGCAGTTCTTC | CASAFSSYNEQFF
TRBJ2-7 | TRBV5-1 | TRBD1 | many | TGCGCCAGCAGCTTGACAGGGGGCGGCTACGAGCAGTACTTC | CASSLTGGGYEQYF
TRBJ2-1 | TRBV7-9 | TRBD2 | - | TGTGCCAGCAGTCAGGCTAGCGGGATTGGCGAGCAGTTCTTC | CASSQASGIGEQFF
TRBJ2-7 | TRBV9 | TRBD2 | many | TGTGCCAGCAGCCCCCGGACTAGCGGGAGCAAGGAGCAGTACTTC | CASSPRTSGSKEQYF
TRBJ2-3 | TRBV12-3/TRBV12-4 | - | many | TGTGCCAGCAGTCCGGAGGGGGGCGCAGATACGCAGTATTTT | CASSPEGGADTQYF
TRBJ1-1 | TRBV12-3/TRBV12-4 | - | many | TGTGCCAGCAGTTCATACGCGAACACTGAAGCTTTCTTT | CASSSYANTEAFF
TRBJ1-2 | TRBV19 | - | many | TGTGCCAGTAGGGGGGAGACTTATGGCTACACCTTC | CASRGETYGYTF
TRBJ2-2 | TRBV5-1 | - | many | TGCGCCAGCAGCTTTAAGGTCACCGGGGAGCTGTTTTTT | CASSFKVTGELFF
TRBJ2-2 | TRBV7-9 | - | - | TGTGCCAGCAGCTCAAACAGGGATAACACCGGGGAGCTGTTTTTT | CASSSNRDNTGELFF
TRBJ2-7 | TRBV29-1 | TRBD1 | many | TGCAGCTCTCTGGACAGGGTAAATTTGCAGTACTTC | CSSLDRVNLQYF
TRBJ2-7 | TRBV9 | - | many | TGTGCCAGCAGCCCCCAGAGTGGGACCCTCGAGCAGTACTTC | CASSPQSGTLEQYF
TRBJ2-1 | TRBV12-3/TRBV12-4 | - | many | TGTGCCAGCAGTTACGAGGGTTGGAATGAGCAGTTCTTC | CASSYEGWNEQFF
TRBJ1-1 | TRBV11-2 | - | - | TGTGCCAGCAGCTTAGGCCTTTCGAACACTGAAGCTTTCTTT | CASSLGLSNTEAFF
TRBJ2-7 | TRBV5-1 | TRBD2 | - | TGCGCCAGCAGCTATACTAGACTAGCGGTCTACGAGCAGTACTTC | CASSYTRLAVYEQYF
TRBJ2-1 | TRBV20-1 | - | few | TGCAGTGCTAGAGATCGTTGGGTGCAGACGGGCTCCTACAATGAGCAGTTCTTC | CSARDRWVQTGSYNEQFF
TRBJ1-1 | TRBV7-9 | - | many | TGTGCCAGCAGCTCCCCTTGGGGACAAGACACTGAAGCTTTCTTT | CASSSPWGQDTEAFF
TRBJ1-2 | TRBV20-1 | TRBD1 | many | TGCAGTGCTAGAGATAAAACGACCGGGACAGGCCTATTAGGACTGGGTGGCTACACCTTC | CSARDKTTGTGLLGLGGYTF
TRBJ1-6 | TRBV24-1 | - | many | TGTGCCACCAGTGATCGGCCTTTTAATTCACCCCTCCACTTT | CATSDRPFNSPLHF
TRBJ2-1 | TRBV7-3 | TRBD2 | many | TGTGCCAGCAGCCCCAGAGGACTAGCGGGAGGAAGAGAGCAGTTCTTC | CASSPRGLAGGREQFF
TRBJ1-1 | TRBV7-9 | - | few | TGTGCCAGCAGCTTCCTCCAGCCTTCCACGGACACTGAAGCTTTCTTT | CASSFLQPSTDTEAFF
TRBJ1-1 | TRBV20-1 | - | many | TGCAGTGCTTGGGGGTGGGGAAACATGAACACTGAAGCTTTCTTT | CSAWGWGNMNTEAFF
TRBJ2-2 | TRBV29-1 | TRBD2 | many | TGCAGCGTCGATGGCGGGGGGAACACCGGGGAGCTGTTTTTT | CSVDGGGNTGELFF
TRBJ1-2 | TRBV12-3/TRBV12-4 | - | many | TGTGCCAGCATGAGGCCAGGGGCGCATGGCTACACCTTC | CASMRPGAHGYTF
TRBJ2-3 | TRBV11-2 | TRBD2 | many | TGTGCCAGCAGCTGGACTAGCGGGAGGGCCCGTTTGACAGATACGCAGTATTTT | CASSWTSGRARLTDTQYF
TRBJ2-3 | TRBV4-3 | TRBD2 | many | TGCGCCAGCAGCCAAGATAGGACTAGCGGGAGGGCAGATACGCAGTATTTT | CASSQDRTSGRADTQYF
TRBJ2-1 | TRBV7-9 | TRBD2 | few | TGTGCCAGCAGCTTAGCGGCTAGCGGGAATAGGAATGAGCAGTTCTTC | CASSLAASGNRNEQFF
TRBJ1-1 | TRBV7-2 | TRBD1 | - | TGTGCCAGCAGCTCGGGACAGCCGGGAGCTTTCTTT | CASSSGQPGAFF
TRBJ2-7 | TRBV18 | TRBD1 | many | TGTGCCAGCTCGCCACAGGGGCACGAGCAGTACTTC | CASSPQGHEQYF